One sample yielded the 8 T cell receptor beta chains listed below, sequenced in a study of blood T cell repertoires in COVID-19. Sequenced by immunoSEQ multiplex PCR; TCRdb stores in-frame clones only, minus some. The repertoire holds 150,000 to 200,000 clones, with approximately 95% as singletons. Sequencing was done on a sample of peripheral blood. The receptors were gathered from a woman aged 60-75 years with COVID-19, enrolled during active disease.

This chain joins TRBV2 and TRBJ2-5, with 11 bases that match TRBD2. CDR3 length equals 15 residues. With 6 bases clipped from V and 2 bases from J, the junction kept 5 bases outside the gene matches. Germline V lookup: CDR1 SNHLY, CDR2 FYNNEI. Written as DNA, the CDR3 is TGTGCCAGCAGCCGACTAGCGGGGATGCAAGAGACCCAGTACTTC. Protein product: CASSRLAGMQETQYF.

V and J are TRBV7-2 and TRBJ1-5; TRBD1 might be the D (5 bases). Germline CDR1 and CDR2: SGHTA and FQGNSA. V was trimmed by 5 bases and J by 4 bases, leaving 12 bases between them. The length of the CDR3 is 14 residues. The CDR3: CASSRTGGNQPQHF. In DNA, the CDR3 is TGTGCCAGCAGCCGCACGGGGGGAAATCAGCCCCAGCATTTT.

The chain couples TRBV3-1 (or the pseudogene TRBV3-2) to TRBJ2-7; the D is unclear. The CDR3 contains 16 residues. Trimming took 5 bases from V and 0 from J, leaving 17 bases between them. The germline V gene has CDR1 LGHDT and CDR2 YNNKEL (reference sequence). The DNA for the CDR3 is TGTGCCAGCAGCAACCCTCACCAGGTGGGCTCCTACGAGCAGTACTTC. This codes for CASSNPHQVGSYEQYF.

V usage is TRBV5-5 and J usage is TRBJ2-7; possible D gene TRBD2, 5 bases. CDR3 length: 16 residues. CDR1 and CDR2 from the germline V gene are SGHKS and YYEKEE (reference sequence). V lost 4 bases to trimming and J lost 0 bases, with 17 bases between them. CDR3 residues: CASSRVTSGSSYEQYF. CDR3 DNA: TGTGCCAGCAGCCGGGTTACCAGTGGGAGCTCCTACGAGCAGTACTTC.

This rearrangement joins TRBV29-1 to TRBJ1-1; the D is unclear. Germline V gene sequence: CDR1 SQVTM, CDR2 ANQGSEA. Trimming stripped 3 bases from V and 2 bases from J, with 7 bases between. The CDR3 loop spans 12 amino acids. DNA of the CDR3: TGCAGCGTTGATCGAGGTAACACTGAAGCTTTCTTT. This translates into CSVDRGNTEAFF.

The chain couples TRBV5-1 to TRBJ2-3, with no clear D. Germline V gene sequence: CDR1 SGHRS, CDR2 YFSETQ. The V end lost 3 bases, the J end lost 6 bases, and 5 bases lay between the germline ends. The CDR3 totals 11 residues. The CDR3 here is CASSSEDTQYF. In DNA, the CDR3 is TGCGCCAGCAGCTCCGAGGATACGCAGTATTTT. The full variable domain, its missing parts supplied by reference TRBV5-1 and TRBJ2-3, is KAGVTQTPRYLIKTRGQQVTLSCSPISGHRSVSWYQQTPGQGLQFLFEYFSETQRNKGNFPGRFSGRQFSNSRSEMNVSTLELGDSALYLCASSSEDTQYFGPGTRLTVL.

The V call is TRBV5-1, the J call TRBJ2-5; 7 bases are shared with TRBD2. From germline, CDR1 is SGHRS and CDR2 YFSETQ. The V gene end was trimmed by 0 bases and the J gene end by 3 bases; junction bases not matched to a gene: 2. The CDR3 has 14 amino acids. Here the CDR3 DNA reads TGCGCCAGCAGCTTGGCGGCGGGGGAAGAGACCCAGTACTTC. Protein: CASSLAAGEETQYF.

The V gene is TRBV19, the J gene TRBJ1-1; D not resolved. The CDR3 runs 12 residues. CDR1 is LNHDA, CDR2 SQIVND, per germline (reference sequence). V lost 3 bases, J lost 1 base, and 3 bases lay in between. DNA for the CDR3: TGTGCCAGTAGTATGAGGAACACTGAAGCTTTCTTT. Its translation is CASSMRNTEAFF.